The rows below give T cell receptor beta chains drawn from one sample of a study of breast tumors, draining lymph nodes, adjacent tissues. One entry per CDR3 protein, called by TCRdb with MiXCR from the multiplex PCR reads. The data hold over 200,000 distinct CDR3 sequences, with under 40% observed a single time. Sequenced sample: axillary lymph node tissue. The receptors stem from a female donor with breast cancer. Some clones in this sample may be carry-over from other donors' samples. The CDR3 runs from the conserved cysteine through the conserved F or W. The D gene is left open where the match is weak. Size is omitted from some rows. Given values are once, few, many or a class for expanded clones.

CDR3nt: TGTGCCAGCAGCTTAGGGGTGACTAGCGGGACAGATACGCAGTATTTT; CDR3aa: CASSLGVTSGTDTQYF; j_gene: TRBJ2-3; abundance: many; d_gene: TRBD2; len: 16; v_gene: TRBV11-3
CDR3nt: TGTGCCAGTAGTCCAAGGACATTCAGCCACGGGAAGGATGGCTACACCTTC; CDR3aa: CASSPRTFSHGKDGYTF; j_gene: TRBJ1-2; abundance: many; d_gene: -; len: 17; v_gene: TRBV19
CDR3nt: TGCAGTGCCAGCAGGAGGGAAGGGACCACAGATACGCAGTATTTT; CDR3aa: CSASRREGTTDTQYF; j_gene: TRBJ2-3; abundance: -; d_gene: -; len: 15; v_gene: TRBV20-1
CDR3nt: TGCAGTGCTAGAGACGGGACAGGGGGTCCTCACTATGGCTACACCTTC; CDR3aa: CSARDGTGGPHYGYTF; j_gene: TRBJ1-2; abundance: many; d_gene: TRBD1; len: 16; v_gene: TRBV20-1
CDR3nt: TGTGCCAGCAGTGCGACCCAGGGTGGCTACGAGCAGTACTTC; CDR3aa: CASSATQGGYEQYF; j_gene: TRBJ2-7; abundance: -; d_gene: -; len: 14; v_gene: TRBV12-5
CDR3nt: TGTGCCAGCAGACGGGACAGGAAGGGTTCACCCCTCCACTTT; CDR3aa: CASRRDRKGSPLHF; j_gene: TRBJ1-6; abundance: medium-sized; d_gene: TRBD1; len: 14; v_gene: TRBV7-2
CDR3nt: TGTGCCAGCAGTGAATATCAAAGGGGTGGCGGCTACACCTTC; CDR3aa: CASSEYQRGGGYTF; j_gene: TRBJ1-2; abundance: many; d_gene: -; len: 14; v_gene: TRBV2
CDR3nt: TGCGCCAGTCAAAAGACAGGGCCGGGGTCTGGCTACACCTTC; CDR3aa: CASQKTGPGSGYTF; j_gene: TRBJ1-2; abundance: many; d_gene: TRBD1; len: 14; v_gene: TRBV5-1
CDR3nt: TGTGCCAGCAGCGTAGGGGCTGTGATTTTCGGAGAGACCCAGTACTTC; CDR3aa: CASSVGAVIFGETQYF; j_gene: TRBJ2-5; abundance: many; d_gene: -; len: 16; v_gene: TRBV9
CDR3nt: TGCAGTGCTATTCCCGGGACAGGGGCCAGGCGAAACACCATATATTTT; CDR3aa: CSAIPGTGARRNTIYF; j_gene: TRBJ1-3; abundance: many; d_gene: TRBD1; len: 16; v_gene: TRBV20-1
CDR3nt: TGTGCCAGCAGTCACGGATCGGGTCGGAATTCACCCCTCCACTTT; CDR3aa: CASSHGSGRNSPLHF; j_gene: TRBJ1-6; abundance: -; d_gene: -; len: 15; v_gene: TRBV6-5
CDR3nt: TGTGCCAGCAGCTTAGCCGGGAAGAGCTATGGCTACACCTTC; CDR3aa: CASSLAGKSYGYTF; j_gene: TRBJ1-2; abundance: many; d_gene: -; len: 14; v_gene: TRBV7-2
CDR3nt: TGTGCCAGCAGCCCAGGAATCTATGGCTACACCTTC; CDR3aa: CASSPGIYGYTF; j_gene: TRBJ1-2; abundance: many; d_gene: -; len: 12; v_gene: TRBV7-9
CDR3nt: TGCGCCAGCAGCTTGAGCAGGGACCACGGCACAGATACGCAGTATTTT; CDR3aa: CASSLSRDHGTDTQYF; j_gene: TRBJ2-3; abundance: -; d_gene: -; len: 16; v_gene: TRBV5-1
CDR3nt: TGTGCCAGCAGTCCGAGGGGGACCCGAACAGATACGCAGTATTTT; CDR3aa: CASSPRGTRTDTQYF; j_gene: TRBJ2-3; abundance: many; d_gene: -; len: 15; v_gene: TRBV7-3
CDR3nt: TGTGCCAGCGACAGGGCGGGTCAGCCCCAGCATTTT; CDR3aa: CASDRAGQPQHF; j_gene: TRBJ1-5; abundance: -; d_gene: TRBD1; len: 12; v_gene: TRBV28
CDR3nt: TGCAGTGCCAACGGACTCTACAATGAGCAGTTCTTC; CDR3aa: CSANGLYNEQFF; j_gene: TRBJ2-1; abundance: -; d_gene: -; len: 12; v_gene: TRBV20-1
CDR3nt: TGCGCCAGCAGCCAAGGCCGGGGCGGGAGGCCCACAGATACGCAGTATTTT; CDR3aa: CASSQGRGGRPTDTQYF; j_gene: TRBJ2-3; abundance: many; d_gene: TRBD2; len: 17; v_gene: TRBV4-1
CDR3nt: TGCAGTGCTAGCCGGCAGGGGACCGGGGAGCTGTTTTTT; CDR3aa: CSASRQGTGELFF; j_gene: TRBJ2-2; abundance: -; d_gene: -; len: 13; v_gene: TRBV20-1
CDR3nt: TGCGCCAGCAGCCCGGAAACTCTTATAATGACAGGGCTTGACTATGGCTACACCTTC; CDR3aa: CASSPETLIMTGLDYGYTF; j_gene: TRBJ1-2; abundance: many; d_gene: TRBD1; len: 19; v_gene: TRBV5-1
CDR3nt: TGTGCCAGCAGGGGACAGGGGAAAATGCACGAGCAGTACTTC; CDR3aa: CASRGQGKMHEQYF; j_gene: TRBJ2-7; abundance: many; d_gene: TRBD1; len: 14; v_gene: TRBV6-1
CDR3nt: TGTGCCATCAGTGAGGTCTCAGAAGTTGAAGCTTTCTTT; CDR3aa: CAISEVSEVEAFF; j_gene: TRBJ1-1; abundance: few; d_gene: -; len: 13; v_gene: TRBV10-3
CDR3nt: TGTGCCACCAGCAGAGATAGGCTAGCGGGAGGGCGGGAGACCCAGTACTTC; CDR3aa: CATSRDRLAGGRETQYF; j_gene: TRBJ2-5; abundance: -; d_gene: TRBD2; len: 17; v_gene: TRBV15
CDR3nt: TGTGCCAGTAGGAGAACAGGGGGAGTCTACGAGCAGTACTTC; CDR3aa: CASRRTGGVYEQYF; j_gene: TRBJ2-7; abundance: many; d_gene: TRBD1; len: 14; v_gene: TRBV19
CDR3nt: TGTGCCAGCAGCTCCCCAAATCGGGAGACCCAGTACTTC; CDR3aa: CASSSPNRETQYF; j_gene: TRBJ2-5; abundance: many; d_gene: -; len: 13; v_gene: TRBV7-2
CDR3nt: TGTGCCATCAGCGAACCAACAGGGGGAGTTCCCTACGAGCAGTACTTC; CDR3aa: CAISEPTGGVPYEQYF; j_gene: TRBJ2-7; abundance: many; d_gene: TRBD1; len: 16; v_gene: TRBV10-3